These 10 T cell receptor beta chains were sequenced from one sample in a study of blood T cell repertoires in COVID-19. The assay was immunoSEQ multiplex PCR, and TCRdb's table has in-frame clones only and misses some. This table holds about 180,000 clones, approximately 90% found once. The sample consisted of peripheral blood. These receptors were obtained from a woman in her twenties or thirties with acute or convalescent COVID-19.

The chain employs TRBV3-1 (or the pseudogene TRBV3-2) and TRBJ2-1; 9 nucleotides line up with TRBD2. Per germline, CDR1 LGHDT and CDR2 YNNKEL (reference sequence). The CDR3 runs to 14 residues. V gave up 3 bases and J gave up 8 bases; unmatched junction bases: 5. The CDR3 nucleotides read TGTGCCAGCAGCCACGGACTAGCGAGGGATGAGCAGTTCTTC. Its translation: CASSHGLARDEQFF.

The genes are TRBV5-6 and TRBJ2-7; 9 bases are shared with TRBD1. J gave up 4 bases and V 7 bases, and 15 bases lay outside the gene matches. Germline CDR1 SGHDT, CDR2 YYEEEE. This CDR3 region has 16 residues. CDR3 sequence reads: CASWTGAPFDPYEQYF. Here the CDR3 DNA reads TGTGCCAGCTGGACAGGGGCACCATTTGACCCTTACGAGCAGTACTTC.

V usage is TRBV18 and J usage is TRBJ1-1; tentative D call: TRBD1 (5 bases). Germline V gene lookup returns CDR1 KGHSH and CDR2 LQKENI. Trimming shortened V by 4 bases and J by 6 bases, and 12 bases separated the two germline ends. The CDR3 sequence is 13 residues long. CDR3 protein: CASSLVRDSEAFF. The CDR3 DNA follows: TGTGCCAGCTCACTGGTCAGGGACTCTGAAGCTTTCTTT. Variable domain in full (rest from reference TRBV18 and TRBJ1-1): NAGVMQNPRHLVRRRGQEARLRCSPMKGHSHVYWYRQLPEEGLKFMVYLQKENIIDESGMPKERFSAEFPKEGPSILRIQQVVRGDSAAYFCASSLVRDSEAFFGQGTRLTVV.

This sequence joins TRBV11-2 and TRBJ1-5; no firm D call. The germline CDR1 and CDR2 sequences are SGHAT and FQNNGV. The CDR3 has 13 amino acids. Trimming removed 0 bases from V and 5 bases from J, with 5 bases in between. As DNA, the CDR3 is TGTGCCAGCAGCTTAGAGAGGGATCAGCCCCAGCATTTT. Translation: CASSLERDQPQHF. The entire variable domain, with the rest obtained from reference TRBV11-2 and TRBJ1-5, is as follows: EAGVAQSPRYKIIEKRQSVAFWCNPISGHATLYWYQQILGQGPKLLIQFQNNGVVDDSQLPKDRFSAERLKGVDSTLKIQPAKLEDSAVYLCASSLERDQPQHFGDGTRLSIL.

The chain carries TRBV11-3 and TRBJ2-3; TRBD2 aligns across 7 bases. Looked up from germline, CDR1 is SGHNT and CDR2 is YENEEA. The CDR3 sequence is 19 residues long. After removal of 3 bases from V and 8 bases from J, the junction contained 23 bases not matched to a gene. CDR3 region: CASSFRVVAGVFGTITQYF. CDR3 coding DNA: TGTGCCAGCAGCTTTCGGGTGGTAGCGGGTGTGTTCGGGACGATTACGCAGTATTTT.

The rearrangement uses TRBV30 and TRBJ2-3, with D tentatively TRBD2 (6 bases). This CDR3 comprises 15 residues. Germline CDR1 and CDR2: GTSNPN and SVGIG (reference sequence). The V end lost 0 bases, the J end lost 2 bases, and 12 bases lay between the germline ends. CDR3 nucleotide sequence: TGTGCCTGGAGTGTTCCGGGAGCCTACACAGATACGCAGTATTTT. Translation gives CAWSVPGAYTDTQYF.

This chain uses TRBV5-1 with TRBJ2-1, with D unresolved. With 0 bases removed from V and 7 bases from J, the gap between germline ends came to 8 bases. This CDR3 spans 13 amino acids. Germline V gene data show CDR1 as SGHRS and CDR2 as YFSETQ. This CDR3 reads CASSLAHQNEQFF. The DNA of the CDR3 is TGCGCCAGCAGCTTGGCCCATCAGAATGAGCAGTTCTTC.

The chain couples TRBV28 to TRBJ1-2, with D perhaps matching TRBD1 (6 bases). CDR1 is MDHEN, CDR2 SYDVKM, per germline. The CDR3 runs to 14 residues. Trimming shortened V by 10 bases and J by 4 bases, and 19 bases separated the two germline ends. The DNA of the CDR3 is TGTGCCATCAAGACAGGCTATACACCCTATGGCTACACCTTC. Protein: CAIKTGYTPYGYTF.

The chain links TRBV6-5 to TRBJ1-6, with D perhaps matching TRBD1 (5 bases). V lost 2 bases, J lost 9 bases, and 8 bases lay in between. Germline-derived CDR1 and CDR2 are MNHEY and SVGAGI. This CDR3 has 13 residues. The CDR3 reads CASSYAGPSPLHF. The CDR3 coding sequence is TGTGCCAGCAGTTACGCAGGGCCTTCACCCCTCCACTTT.

The V and J genes are TRBV10-3 and TRBJ1-6; D not certain. Trimming stripped 3 bases from V and 10 bases from J, with 13 bases between. CDR1 and CDR2 from the germline V gene are ENHRY and SYGVKD. The CDR3 is 14 amino acids. DNA for the CDR3: TGTGCCATCAGTGATCGGACCCGGGAATCACCCCTCCACTTT. As protein: CAISDRTRESPLHF.